Here is one T cell receptor beta chain with its context. The antigen is unknown. TCRdb redid the calling of the reads with MiXCR, one entry per CDR3 protein. Seen here are some 700,000 distinct CDR3 sequences, roughly a third observed once, and the top ten hold roughly 2.9%. This sample is drawn from a study of T cell repertoires in cytomegalovirus infection. In the study overall: Indicated by public TCR beta signatures were CMV infection and matching HLA type.

General study results and limits: Predominance within the ex vivo response was attributable to HLA-C-restricted CMV-specific TCR beta clonotypes. Summed frequency of public TCR beta families distinguished CMV carriers with the relevant HLA.

The clonotype was recovered from a human donor in good health (CMV status not recorded). Some clones in this sample may be carry-over from other donors' samples. The sample was PBMCs.

The CDR3 sequence is CASKPGANYGYTF. In DNA, the CDR3 is TGTGCCAGCAAACCCGGAGCTAACTATGGCTACACCTTC. This chain uses TRBV2 with TRBJ1-2; unclear D gene. CDR1 and CDR2 from the germline V gene are SNHLY and FYNNEI. This CDR3 is built from 13 residues. V was trimmed by 7 bases and J by 0 bases, leaving 9 bases between them.